This T cell receptor beta chain was sequenced in a study of graft-versus-host responses after intestinal transplantation. Study-level information: Among the recipients, all got anti-thymocyte globulin induction and then tacrolimus and steroids for about 3 years.

In the case of this clone: Its antigen is currently unknown.

With V trimmed by 4 bases and J by 2 bases, 15 bases remained unmatched. Germline CDR1 reads SGHNT; CDR2 reads YYREEE (reference sequence). The CDR3 runs 18 residues. TCRdb's table, derived via immunoSEQ multiplex PCR, lists solely in-frame clones and lacks some. The sample has about 86,000 clones; 88% are singletons. This rearrangement joins TRBV5-4 to TRBJ2-5; 9 bases align to TRBD2. The receptor was isolated from a human donor who was the organ donor for an intestinal transplant. The sample was unstimulated CD4+ T cells sorted from spleen or lymph node cells, taken before transplant. Written as DNA, the CDR3 is TGTGCCAGCAGCACCTGGCGGGGGGGCTCTTGGGGACAAGAGACCCAGTACTTC. Protein product: CASSTWRGGSWGQETQYF.